This T cell receptor (beta chain) was recorded in a study of CD8 T cells in Susac syndrome. Whole-study findings and limits: The TCR sequencing and HLA analysis in the study involved a relatively small number of individuals, as the study acknowledged.

As for this clonotype: Its antigen remains unidentified.

V lost 1 base and J lost 0, with 7 bases in between. The CDR3 is made up of 15 amino acids. Germline CDR1 and CDR2: LGHDT and YNNKEL (reference sequence). CD8+ and CD4+ T cells from blood underwent TCR beta sequencing, which was carried out in a high-throughput format. After extraction with the RNeasy kit, about 0.45 to 1 ug of the RNA was reverse transcribed using random hexamers. The CDR3 of TCR beta was amplified by immunoSEQ multiplex PCR across 54 Vbeta and 13 Jbeta. TCRdb ran MiXCR on the immunoSEQ multiplex PCR reads and lists one entry per CDR3 protein. Of about 210,000 distinct CDR3 sequences listed, about 95% are singletons.

The sequenced material came from CD4+ T cells from PBMCs. The TCR was taken from a human donor with multiple sclerosis. V is TRBV3-1 and J is TRBJ1-3; no definite D call. The CDR3 bases are TGTGCCAGCAGCCAAGCCCGGGCCTCTGGAAACACCATATATTTT. Its translation is CASSQARASGNTIYF.